These T cell receptor beta chains were read from a single sample in a study of control samples from healthy donors and cancer patients. Libraries were prepared by immunoSEQ multiplex PCR; TCRdb keeps only in-frame clonotypes and omits some of them. The table shows about 140,000 clones, with approximately 86% occurring only once. Sequenced input: blood. The receptors derive from a woman aged 25 to 39 in good health. The CDR3 runs from the conserved cysteine through the conserved F or W. The D gene is left open where the match is weak. The size of a clone is reported for some rows only, either as once, few or many, or as a class for expanded clones.

d_gene,v_gene,j_gene,abundance,CDR3aa,CDR3nt
NA,TRBV2,TRBJ1-3,NA,CASSATGTSGNTIYF,TGTGCCAGCAGTGCAACAGGGACGTCGGGAAACACCATATATTTT
TRBD1,TRBV6-4,TRBJ2-3,NA,CASSEGQGANTQYF,TGTGCCAGCAGTGAGGGACAGGGGGCGAATACGCAGTATTTT
NA,TRBV7-8,TRBJ1-5,NA,CASSSQANNQPQHF,TGTGCCAGCAGCTCTCAGGCTAACAATCAGCCCCAGCATTTT
NA,TRBV13,TRBJ2-5,NA,CASSSMIVSGETQYF,TGTGCCAGCAGCTCTATGATCGTCTCAGGGGAGACCCAGTACTTC
NA,TRBV30,TRBJ2-6,NA,CAWSGSGANVLTF,TGTGCCTGGTCAGGGTCGGGGGCCAACGTCCTGACTTTC
NA,TRBV6-5,TRBJ1-1,NA,CASSYRQVDTEAFF,TGTGCCAGCAGTTACAGGCAGGTCGACACTGAAGCTTTCTTT
NA,TRBV3-1/TRBV3-2,TRBJ2-7,once,CASSQAPWTVPYEQYF,TGTGCCAGCAGCCAAGCCCCCTGGACAGTTCCCTACGAGCAGTACTTC
NA,TRBV6-5,TRBJ1-2,NA,CASSQRGRSNYGYTF,TGTGCCAGCAGCCAGAGGGGCAGATCTAACTATGGCTACACCTTC
TRBD2,TRBV2,TRBJ2-5,NA,CASSEVGSGRETQYF,TGTGCCAGCAGTGAAGTTGGTAGCGGGAGAGAGACCCAGTACTTC
TRBD1,TRBV2,TRBJ2-7,NA,CASMGQGSSYEQYF,TGTGCCAGCATGGGACAGGGAAGCTCCTACGAGCAGTACTTC
TRBD2,TRBV7-8,TRBJ2-1,NA,CASSAGLAGGPRSYNEQFF,TGTGCCAGCAGCGCTGGACTAGCGGGAGGGCCACGCTCCTACAATGAGCAGTTCTTC
NA,TRBV5-1,TRBJ1-1,NA,CASSLAENTEAFF,TGCGCCAGCAGCTTGGCCGAGAACACTGAAGCTTTCTTT
TRBD1,TRBV10-3,TRBJ1-1,once,CAISESPMTRQGAEAFF,TGTGCCATCAGTGAGTCCCCTATGACGAGACAGGGGGCCGAAGCTTTCTTT
NA,TRBV11-1,TRBJ2-1,NA,CASSLPGSYNEQFF,TGTGCCAGCAGCTTACCTGGTTCCTACAATGAGCAGTTCTTC
NA,TRBV6-4,TRBJ2-6,once,CASSDSGGAGANVLTF,TGTGCCAGCAGTGACTCGGGGGGCGCTGGGGCCAACGTCCTGACTTTC
NA,TRBV5-1,TRBJ2-3,NA,CASSLAPADTQYF,TGCGCCAGCAGCTTGGCACCCGCCGATACGCAGTATTTT
NA,TRBV24-1,TRBJ2-3,NA,CATSRGRDTQYF,TGTGCCACCAGTCGGGGGAGAGATACGCAGTATTTT
NA,TRBV7-8,TRBJ1-6,NA,CASSLGANYNSPLHF,TGTGCCAGCAGCTTAGGTGCGAACTATAATTCACCCCTCCACTTT
NA,TRBV11-3,TRBJ1-3,NA,CASSPSGTASGNTIYF,TGTGCCAGCAGCCCGTCCGGGACGGCCTCTGGAAACACCATATATTTT
NA,TRBV28,TRBJ2-5,NA,CASRDGGRETQYF,TGTGCCAGCCGGGACGGAGGACGAGAGACCCAGTACTTC
NA,TRBV3-1/TRBV3-2,TRBJ1-1,NA,CASSLGQRATEAFF,TGTGCCAGCAGCTTAGGACAGCGAGCCACTGAAGCTTTCTTT
NA,TRBV3-1/TRBV3-2,TRBJ2-5,NA,CASKAGEVETQYF,TGTGCCAGCAAGGCAGGGGAGGTCGAGACCCAGTACTTC
TRBD1,TRBV5-8,TRBJ1-2,NA,CASRRSGTANYGYTF,TGTGCCAGCAGACGCTCCGGGACAGCCAACTATGGCTACACCTTC
TRBD1,TRBV11-2,TRBJ2-1,NA,CASSLDRGDYNEQFF,TGTGCCAGCAGCCTCGACAGGGGGGACTACAATGAGCAGTTCTTC
NA,TRBV27,TRBJ2-1,NA,CASGYNEQFF,TGTGCCAGCGGCTACAATGAGCAGTTCTTC
TRBD2,TRBV10-3,TRBJ2-2,once,CAISESGLAGMRAGELFF,TGTGCCATCAGTGAGTCGGGACTAGCGGGAATGAGGGCCGGGGAGCTGTTTTTT
NA,TRBV18,TRBJ2-1,NA,CASSPLQGVYNEQFF,TGTGCCAGCTCACCCCTGCAAGGGGTCTACAATGAGCAGTTCTTC
NA,TRBV12-3/TRBV12-4,TRBJ1-5,NA,CASRSGGNQPQHF,TGTGCCAGCAGGTCGGGGGGCAATCAGCCCCAGCATTTT
NA,TRBV6-5,TRBJ1-5,NA,CASSPGTIGNQPQHF,TGTGCCAGCAGTCCCGGGACGATAGGGAATCAGCCCCAGCATTTT
NA,TRBV2,TRBJ1-6,NA,CASRDGTSLHF,TGTGCCAGCCGGGACGGCACTTCCCTCCACTTT
NA,TRBV5-4,TRBJ1-2,NA,CASRSGQGRGYTF,TGTGCCAGCAGAAGTGGTCAGGGACGAGGCTACACCTTC
NA,TRBV7-9,TRBJ2-1,NA,CASSSSNEQFF,TGTGCCAGCAGCTCTAGCAATGAGCAGTTCTTC
TRBD1,TRBV5-6,TRBJ2-7,NA,CASSLAGALGTGILEQYF,TGTGCCAGCAGCTTGGCTGGGGCCCTTGGGACAGGAATTTTGGAGCAGTACTTC
NA,TRBV5-4,TRBJ1-2,NA,CASSLDLAQNYGYTF,TGTGCCAGCAGCTTGGATTTGGCACAGAACTATGGCTACACCTTC
NA,TRBV3-1/TRBV3-2,TRBJ1-1,NA,CASSPGRHLNTEAFF,TGTGCCAGCAGCCCTGGACGCCATCTCAACACTGAAGCTTTCTTT
TRBD1,TRBV6-5,TRBJ1-1,once,CASSRRQGGSTEAFF,TGTGCCAGCAGCCGCCGACAGGGGGGGTCGACTGAAGCTTTCTTT
NA,TRBV30,TRBJ2-1,NA,CAWGQGVDEQFF,TGTGCCTGGGGGCAGGGAGTGGATGAGCAGTTCTTC
NA,TRBV9,TRBJ2-5,NA,CASSDGDRETQYF,TGTGCCAGCAGCGATGGGGATCGGGAGACCCAGTACTTC
TRBD2,TRBV18,TRBJ2-7,NA,CASSWGQRELNEQYF,TGTGCCAGCTCATGGGGTCAGCGGGAGCTCAACGAGCAGTACTTC
NA,TRBV6-5,TRBJ2-1,once,CASSYARDNPRNEQFF,TGTGCCAGCAGTTACGCAAGGGATAACCCAAGGAATGAGCAGTTCTTC
NA,TRBV29-1,TRBJ2-1,NA,CSVEGQVLYNEQFF,TGCAGCGTGGAGGGTCAGGTCCTCTACAATGAGCAGTTCTTC
TRBD1,TRBV19,TRBJ1-2,NA,CASSTQKPTGLGF,TGTGCCAGTAGTACCCAGAAGCCGACAGGGTTGGGCTTC